A selection of T cell receptor beta chains follows, all from one sample in a study of blood T cell repertoires in COVID-19. The data were produced by immunoSEQ multiplex PCR, yet TCRdb's version contains in-frame clones alone and is incomplete. The sample records about 130,000 clones, around 86% being singletons. Sequenced input: peripheral blood. The receptors were sampled from a middle-aged man with active or convalescent COVID-19. Each CDR3 is given with its conserved first and last residue. A D gene is named only where the DNA matches it firmly. Expanded clones are given a class, and other clones once, few, many or no size at all.

v_gene: TRBV18
j_gene: TRBJ1-4
d_gene: TRBD1
abundance: NA
CDR3nt: TGTGCCAGCTCGCCTGAACAGGGGGCTGGAGAAAAACTGTTTTTT
CDR3aa: CASSPEQGAGEKLFF

v_gene: TRBV19
j_gene: TRBJ2-5
d_gene: TRBD2
abundance: NA
CDR3nt: TGTGCCAGTAGTATAGGAAGGACTAGTAGAGAGACCCAGTACTTC
CDR3aa: CASSIGRTSRETQYF

v_gene: TRBV19
j_gene: TRBJ2-7
d_gene: TRBD1
abundance: few
CDR3nt: TGTGCCAGTAGTCGACAGGGTGGCTTCTACGAGCAGTACTTC
CDR3aa: CASSRQGGFYEQYF

v_gene: TRBV10-2
j_gene: TRBJ1-1
d_gene: NA
abundance: NA
CDR3nt: TGCGCCAGCAGTGAGCGGTTGAACACTGAAGCTTTCTTT
CDR3aa: CASSERLNTEAFF

v_gene: TRBV5-1
j_gene: TRBJ2-1
d_gene: NA
abundance: once
CDR3nt: TGCGCCAGCAGCTTGGTGTCCGGGGGAGCCTCCTACAATGAGCAGTTCTTC
CDR3aa: CASSLVSGGASYNEQFF

v_gene: TRBV5-4
j_gene: TRBJ1-3
d_gene: NA
abundance: NA
CDR3nt: TGTGCCAGCAGCTTCAGCGGCGGGGCGAGGACTGGAAACACCATATATTTT
CDR3aa: CASSFSGGARTGNTIYF

v_gene: TRBV5-1
j_gene: TRBJ2-3
d_gene: NA
abundance: NA
CDR3nt: TGCGCCAGCAGCTTGGATGTGGGCGGCACAGATACGCAGTATTTT
CDR3aa: CASSLDVGGTDTQYF

v_gene: TRBV5-4
j_gene: TRBJ2-7
d_gene: TRBD2
abundance: NA
CDR3nt: TGTGCCAGCAGCCTATCGGGGGGACTCGAGCAGTACTTC
CDR3aa: CASSLSGGLEQYF

v_gene: TRBV9
j_gene: TRBJ2-5
d_gene: TRBD2
abundance: NA
CDR3nt: TGTGCCAGCAGTGTTAATAGCGGGGGGGCGGATGAGACCCAGTACTTC
CDR3aa: CASSVNSGGADETQYF

v_gene: TRBV11-2
j_gene: TRBJ2-5
d_gene: TRBD1
abundance: NA
CDR3nt: TGTGCCAGCAGCACCACTCCGGGACAGGGGGGAGAGACCCAGTACTTC
CDR3aa: CASSTTPGQGGETQYF

v_gene: TRBV9
j_gene: TRBJ2-7
d_gene: TRBD2
abundance: NA
CDR3nt: TGTGCCAGCAGCGGCTCGGGGGGGCGGTTGAACGAGCAGTACTTC
CDR3aa: CASSGSGGRLNEQYF

v_gene: TRBV6-6
j_gene: TRBJ1-2
d_gene: TRBD1
abundance: once
CDR3nt: TGTGCCAGCAGTTACGGGACAGGATCTTATGGCTACACCTTC
CDR3aa: CASSYGTGSYGYTF

v_gene: TRBV3-1/TRBV3-2
j_gene: TRBJ2-1
d_gene: NA
abundance: NA
CDR3nt: TGTGCCAGCAGCCAAGATGGAAAGACAGGTATTTTCTTC
CDR3aa: CASSQDGKTGIFF

v_gene: TRBV27
j_gene: TRBJ1-2
d_gene: NA
abundance: NA
CDR3nt: TGTGCCAGCAGTTCAACAGGCTATGGCTACACCTTC
CDR3aa: CASSSTGYGYTF

v_gene: TRBV6-5
j_gene: TRBJ1-1
d_gene: NA
abundance: few
CDR3nt: TGTGCCAGCAGCCCCTCAGGCATGAACACTGAAGCTTTCTTT
CDR3aa: CASSPSGMNTEAFF

v_gene: TRBV24-1
j_gene: TRBJ2-1
d_gene: NA
abundance: NA
CDR3nt: TGTGCCACCAGTGATGGACGAGTTGCAGGGGCGCCCAATGAGCAGTTCTTC
CDR3aa: CATSDGRVAGAPNEQFF

v_gene: TRBV25-1
j_gene: TRBJ2-6
d_gene: TRBD2
abundance: NA
CDR3nt: TGTGCCAGCTCTTTCCCGGGGGGGAGCCTATCTGGGGCCAACGTCCTGACTTTC
CDR3aa: CASSFPGGSLSGANVLTF

v_gene: TRBV9
j_gene: TRBJ2-2
d_gene: TRBD2
abundance: NA
CDR3nt: TGTGCCAGCAGCGTAGAGAGCGGGGGTAACACCGGGGAGCTGTTTTTT
CDR3aa: CASSVESGGNTGELFF

v_gene: TRBV5-1
j_gene: TRBJ1-1
d_gene: TRBD1
abundance: NA
CDR3nt: TGCGCCAGCAGCAAGCTGACAGGGGGCATGAACACTGAAGCTTTCTTT
CDR3aa: CASSKLTGGMNTEAFF

v_gene: TRBV6-5
j_gene: TRBJ2-7
d_gene: TRBD1
abundance: NA
CDR3nt: TGTGCCAGCAGGACGTTGGGACAGGGGTACGAGCAGTACTTC
CDR3aa: CASRTLGQGYEQYF

v_gene: TRBV5-1
j_gene: TRBJ2-5
d_gene: TRBD1
abundance: NA
CDR3nt: TGCGCCAGCAGCCTGGGACAGGTTCGCGAGACCCAGTACTTC
CDR3aa: CASSLGQVRETQYF

v_gene: TRBV6-4
j_gene: TRBJ2-2
d_gene: NA
abundance: NA
CDR3nt: TGTGCCAGCAGTGAAACCAGGGGCACCGGGGAGCTGTTTTTT
CDR3aa: CASSETRGTGELFF

v_gene: TRBV4-2
j_gene: TRBJ2-3
d_gene: TRBD2
abundance: once
CDR3nt: TGTGCCAGCAGCAAGACCGGGACTAGCGGTGCTTCTAGCACAGATACGCAGTATTTT
CDR3aa: CASSKTGTSGASSTDTQYF

v_gene: TRBV5-5
j_gene: TRBJ1-3
d_gene: NA
abundance: NA
CDR3nt: TGTGCCAGCAGCTTGGAGGGGGTTTCCTCTGGAAACACCATATATTTT
CDR3aa: CASSLEGVSSGNTIYF

v_gene: TRBV19
j_gene: TRBJ2-5
d_gene: NA
abundance: many
CDR3nt: TGTGCCAGTAGTATACAGCAGGGGAGTAGAGAGACCCAGTACTTC
CDR3aa: CASSIQQGSRETQYF